This TCR beta chain was sequenced for a study of OX40 agonist ivuxolimab in advanced cancers. Overall study: Subjects had a mean age of about 61 years, with a range of about 23 to 90; more than 70% were male. Under the entry rules, prior anti-PD-1, anti-PD-L1 or anti-CTLA-4 therapy was allowed, and roughly 41% had some.

Sequenced by immunoSEQ multiplex PCR; TCRdb stores in-frame clones only, minus some. This table holds 45,000 to 55,000 clones, about 83% found once. Trimming cost V 3 bases and J 5 bases, with 14 bases left between them. CDR1 and CDR2 (germline): LNHDA, SQIVND (reference sequence). The CDR3 sequence is 15 residues long. The sequence was obtained from an adult with an advanced solid tumor such as melanoma, head and neck, liver or kidney cancer. The chain combines TRBV19 with TRBJ1-5; D may be TRBD1 (5 bases). The input for sequencing was CD4+ or CD8+ T cells sorted from blood, taken in a trial of the OX40 agonist ivuxolimab. The CDR3 region is CASSIGRVGDQPQHF. The CDR3 region has the DNA TGTGCCAGTAGTATCGGGAGGGTGGGGGATCAGCCCCAGCATTTT.